The 20 T cell receptor beta chains below were found in one sample sequenced in a study of T cell responses to AZD1222 COVID-19 vaccine. The protocol was immunoSEQ multiplex PCR, while the TCRdb copy is restricted to in-frame clones and leaves out a portion. The sample records approximately 140,000 clones, 80% to 95% being singletons. Sequencing was performed on peripheral blood, taken on day 0 of AZD1222 vaccination. These receptors were taken from an adult in good health.

The rearrangement joins TRBV24-1 to TRBJ2-7; possible D gene TRBD1, 6 bases. This CDR3 region has 11 residues. Germline values: CDR1 KGHDR, CDR2 SFDVKD. The V and J ends lost 7 bases and 4 bases respectively, with 7 bases between them. DNA of the CDR3: TGTGCCACCAGCAGGGGTTACGAGCAGTACTTC. Its protein product is CATSRGYEQYF.

The chain couples TRBV7-8 to TRBJ1-4; 7 nucleotides agree with TRBD1. Germline CDR1 reads SGHVS; CDR2 reads FQNEAQ. CDR3 length equals 17 residues. Trimming at V came to 8 bases and at J to 3 bases, leaving 15 bases not matched to a gene. The CDR3 DNA follows: TGTGCCAGCCATCCCCGAGACAGGGATAATGCTAATGAAAAACTGTTTTTT. Its translation is CASHPRDRDNANEKLFF.

The rearrangement uses TRBV19 and TRBJ2-7; no clear D gene. The germline CDR1 and CDR2 sequences are LNHDA and SQIVND (reference sequence). Trimming removed 6 bases at V and 5 bases at J, with 17 bases between. CDR3 length: 14 amino acids. The CDR3 sequence: CASSELDQSDEQYF. As DNA, the CDR3 is TGTGCCAGTAGCGAGTTAGACCAAAGCGACGAGCAGTACTTC.

The chain carries TRBV9 and TRBJ2-5; 9 bases are shared with TRBD1. Germline V gene data show CDR1 as SGDLS and CDR2 as YYNGEE. The CDR3 contains 13 residues. The V and J ends lost 5 bases and 8 bases, in that order; junction bases with no gene match: 7. The CDR3 DNA reads as TGTGCCAGCAGGGGACAGGGTCCCATCACCCAGTACTTC. Protein product: CASRGQGPITQYF.

This clone was counted a few times. The chain employs TRBV7-2 and TRBJ2-7, with a possible D match to TRBD2 (6 bases). The CDR3 covers 11 residues. Trimming pared 5 bases from V and 9 bases from J, leaving 11 bases between. Germline CDR1 reads SGHTA; CDR2 reads FQGNSA. CDR3 nucleotide sequence: TGTGCCAGCAGCATTGGAGGGCGGCAGTACTTC. This encodes CASSIGGRQYF.

V usage is TRBV11-3 and J usage is TRBJ2-3; TRBD1 agrees at 10 bases. Germline V gene data show CDR1 as SGHNT and CDR2 as YENEEA. J lost 3 bases, V lost 5 bases, and 8 bases had no gene match. This CDR3 region has 16 residues. CDR3 residues: CASSPEGTGVTDTQYF. The CDR3 region has the DNA TGTGCCAGCAGCCCCGAGGGGACAGGGGTAACAGATACGCAGTATTTT.

This chain links TRBV28 with TRBJ1-4; 7 positions agree with TRBD1. CDR1 MDHEN and CDR2 SYDVKM come from the germline V gene. The V and J ends lost 5 bases and 6 bases, in that order; junction bases with no gene match: 6. The CDR3 has 14 amino acids. Here the CDR3 DNA reads TGTGCCAGCAGTGCCGGGACAGAGTATGAAAAACTGTTTTTT. Amino acids: CASSAGTEYEKLFF.

V usage is TRBV27 and J usage is TRBJ2-3; 8 bases agree with TRBD2. The V segment lost 2 bases and the J segment 7 bases; nucleotides outside the gene matches: 8. The length of the CDR3 is 15 residues. Germline V lookup: CDR1 MNHEY, CDR2 SMNVEV (reference sequence). CDR3 in DNA: TGTGCCAGCAGTTTACTCGCGGGGGGCGGGAATACGCAGTATTTT. It is translated as CASSLLAGGGNTQYF.

The J gene is TRBJ2-1, the V gene TRBV4-1; 10 positions match TRBD2. V dropped 1 base and J dropped 0; count of bases not matched to a gene: 6. The CDR3 has 18 residues. The germline V gene has CDR1 MGHRA and CDR2 YSYEKL. The CDR3 bases are TGCGCCAGCAGCCAAGGACTAGCGGGTACTATCTCCTACAATGAGCAGTTCTTC. The encoded protein is CASSQGLAGTISYNEQFF.

CDR3 bases: TGTGCCAGCAGCACCTGGAGACAGGGGGCGGACGAGCAGTACTTC. This codes for CASSTWRQGADEQYF. The chain has TRBV5-4 and TRBJ2-7; TRBD1 agrees at 10 bases. V gave up 4 bases and J gave up 5 bases; unmatched junction bases: 9. The germline V gene has CDR1 SGHNT and CDR2 YYREEE (reference sequence). This CDR3 spans 15 amino acids.

This sequence joins TRBV6-2 or TRBV6-3 and TRBJ2-1; 9 bases agree with TRBD2. The CDR3 consists of 16 residues. Losses at the gene ends were 6 bases for V and 7 bases for J; bases not matched to a gene: 13. From germline, CDR1 is MNHEY and CDR2 SVGEGT. For the CDR3, the DNA is TGTGCCAGCAGCACCGCCGGCGGGGGGGCTCGGAATGAGCAGTTCTTC. This encodes CASSTAGGGARNEQFF.

This clone came up once. J is TRBJ1-2 and V is TRBV29-1, with a possible D match to TRBD1 (6 bases). The CDR3 has 15 residues. Germline lookup yields CDR1 SQVTM and CDR2 ANQGSEA. Trimming removed 7 bases at V and 8 bases at J, with 26 bases between. The CDR3 is CSAGRQEGGSNGYTF. The CDR3 bases are TGCAGCGCAGGCCGACAGGAGGGGGGCTCTAACGGCTACACCTTC. Filled out from reference TRBV29-1 and TRBJ1-2, the complete variable domain reads SAVISQKPSRDICQRGTSLTIQCQVDSQVTMMFWYRQQPGQSLTLIATANQGSEATYESGFVIDKFPISRPNLTFSTLTVSNMSPEDSSIYLCSAGRQEGGSNGYTFGSGTRLTVV.

V gene TRBV5-1 combines with J gene TRBJ2-3; D might be TRBD1 (5 bases). Germline V gene data show CDR1 as SGHRS and CDR2 as YFSETQ. Trimming took 2 bases from V and 0 from J, leaving 10 bases between them. The CDR3 runs 15 residues. This CDR3 reads CASSFDSPSTDTQYF. The CDR3 region has the DNA TGCGCCAGCAGCTTTGACAGTCCTAGCACAGATACGCAGTATTTT.

The chain joins TRBV21-1 to TRBJ2-1; the table gives TRBD2 as D, unverified against the DNA. TRBV21-1 is marked as a pseudogene. CDR3 length: 14 amino acids. The CDR3 loop is CASSNLAGYNEQFF. The CDR3 coding sequence is TGTGCCAGCAGCAATCTAGCGGGTTACAATGAGCAGTTCTTC.

This chain joins TRBV5-1 and TRBJ1-4, with no clear D. The CDR3 has 16 residues. CDR1 and CDR2 from the germline V gene are SGHRS and YFSETQ. V was shortened by 1 base and J by 0 bases, with 10 bases between the two germline ends. The chain's CDR3 is CASSLLSPATNEKLFF. For the CDR3, the DNA is TGCGCCAGCAGCTTGCTATCCCCCGCAACTAATGAAAAACTGTTTTTT.

The chain has TRBV10-3 and TRBJ1-1; TRBD1 matches 8 bases. This CDR3 contains 13 residues. The germline gives CDR1 ENHRY, CDR2 SYGVKD. V lost 10 bases to trimming and J lost 3 bases; unmatched junction nucleotides: 7. In DNA form, the CDR3 reads TGTGCCACCCAGACAGGGGAACACACTGAAGCTTTCTTT. Its translation is CATQTGEHTEAFF.

The chain combines TRBV4-2 with TRBJ1-6; tentatively, D is TRBD1 (5 bases). The CDR3 sequence is 17 residues long. Between the trimmed V and J ends, which lost 0 bases and 0 bases, there was a span of 9 bases. Looked up from germline, CDR1 is LGHNA and CDR2 is YNFKEQ. The CDR3 loop reads CASSQEYRSSYNSPLHF. The DNA for the CDR3 is TGTGCCAGCAGCCAAGAGTACAGGAGCTCCTATAATTCACCCCTCCACTTT.

The chain joins TRBV10-3 to TRBJ2-1; D is unresolved. The V end lost 4 bases, the J end lost 6 bases, and 7 bases lay between the germline ends. Germline CDR1 reads ENHRY; CDR2 reads SYGVKD. The CDR3 runs to 12 residues. CDR3 sequence (DNA): TGTGCCATCAGTGTTCTCGGCAATGAGCAGTTCTTC. This encodes CAISVLGNEQFF.

The rearrangement links TRBV13 to TRBJ2-2; D gene ambiguous. Trimming stripped 2 bases from V and 6 bases from J, with 7 bases between. The CDR3 spans 13 residues. The V gene's germline CDR1 is PRHDT and CDR2 FYEKMQ (reference sequence). The CDR3 bases are TGTGCCAGCAGCTTATCAGCTGCCGGGGAGCTGTTTTTT. Encoded protein: CASSLSAAGELFF.

The chain employs TRBV6-5 and TRBJ2-2; no clear D gene. Between the trimmed V and J ends, which lost 0 bases and 3 bases, there was a span of 5 bases. The CDR3 is 14 amino acids. In germline, CDR1 is MNHEY, CDR2 SVGAGI. The chain's CDR3 is CASSYSAYTGELFF. CDR3 sequence (DNA): TGTGCCAGCAGTTACTCAGCGTACACCGGGGAGCTGTTTTTT.